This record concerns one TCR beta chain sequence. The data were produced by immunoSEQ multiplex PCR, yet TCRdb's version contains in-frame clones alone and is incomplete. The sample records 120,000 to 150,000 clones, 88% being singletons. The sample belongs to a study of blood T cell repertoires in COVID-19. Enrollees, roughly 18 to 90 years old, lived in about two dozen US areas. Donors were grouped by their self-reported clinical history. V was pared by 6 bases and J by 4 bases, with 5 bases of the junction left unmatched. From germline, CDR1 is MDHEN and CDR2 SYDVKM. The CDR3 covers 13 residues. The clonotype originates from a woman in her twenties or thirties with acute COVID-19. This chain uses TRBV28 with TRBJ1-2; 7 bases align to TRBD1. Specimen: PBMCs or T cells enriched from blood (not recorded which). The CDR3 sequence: CASSSGTVYGYTF. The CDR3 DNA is TGTGCCAGCAGCTCCGGGACAGTCTATGGCTACACCTTC.